One T cell receptor (beta chain) is described in this entry. The data stem from a study of blood T cell repertoires in COVID-19. TCRdb keeps only in-frame clones here, not all; method: immunoSEQ multiplex PCR. The sample holds tens of thousands of clones; about 85% are singletons and the top ten take 2.5% to 3.5%. Germline trimming cut 5 bases from V and 4 bases from J; bases unmatched to any gene: 17. The CDR3 is 18 residues long. Per germline, CDR1 SGHTA and CDR2 FQGTGA. The TCR was taken from a woman aged 50 to 65 with active or convalescent COVID-19. Sequencing was done on a sample of peripheral blood. This sequence joins TRBV7-3 and TRBJ2-3; 8 bases line up with TRBD2. CDR3 loop: CASSRYSTRGANPDTQYF. Written as DNA, the CDR3 is TGTGCCAGCAGCCGCTACTCAACGCGGGGGGCGAACCCAGATACGCAGTATTTT.